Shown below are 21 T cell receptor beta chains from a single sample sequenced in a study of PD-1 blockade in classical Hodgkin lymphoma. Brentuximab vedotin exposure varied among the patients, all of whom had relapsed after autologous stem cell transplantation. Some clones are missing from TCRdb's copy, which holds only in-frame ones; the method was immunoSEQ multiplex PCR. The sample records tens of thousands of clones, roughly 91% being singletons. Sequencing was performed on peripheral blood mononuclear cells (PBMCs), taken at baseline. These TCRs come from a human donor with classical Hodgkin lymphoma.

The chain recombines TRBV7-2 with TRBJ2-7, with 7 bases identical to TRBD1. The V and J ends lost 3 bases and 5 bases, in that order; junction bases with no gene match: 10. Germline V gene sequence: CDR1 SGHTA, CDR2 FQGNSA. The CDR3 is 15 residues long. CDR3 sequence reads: CASSLNRQGRHEQYF. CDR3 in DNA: TGTGCCAGCAGCTTGAATAGACAGGGTCGCCACGAGCAGTACTTC.

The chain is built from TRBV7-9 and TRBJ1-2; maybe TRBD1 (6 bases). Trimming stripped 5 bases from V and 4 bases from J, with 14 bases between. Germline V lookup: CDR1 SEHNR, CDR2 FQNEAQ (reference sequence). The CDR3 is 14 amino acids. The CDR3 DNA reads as TGTGCCAGCAGCGGACAGCCCGAGGGCTATGGCTACACCTTC. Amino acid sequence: CASSGQPEGYGYTF.

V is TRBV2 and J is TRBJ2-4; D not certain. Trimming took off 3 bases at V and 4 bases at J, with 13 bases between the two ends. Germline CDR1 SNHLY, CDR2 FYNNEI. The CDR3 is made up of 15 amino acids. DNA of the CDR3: TGTGCCAGCAGTGACCCTACTACTGCAAAAAACATTCAGTACTTC. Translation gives CASSDPTTAKNIQYF.

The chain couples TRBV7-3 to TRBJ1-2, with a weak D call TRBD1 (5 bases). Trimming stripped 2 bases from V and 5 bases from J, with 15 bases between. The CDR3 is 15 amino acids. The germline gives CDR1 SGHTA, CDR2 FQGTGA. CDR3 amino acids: CASSLVSGPLYGYTF. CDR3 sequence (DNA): TGTGCCAGCAGCTTAGTGTCAGGGCCCTTATATGGCTACACCTTC.

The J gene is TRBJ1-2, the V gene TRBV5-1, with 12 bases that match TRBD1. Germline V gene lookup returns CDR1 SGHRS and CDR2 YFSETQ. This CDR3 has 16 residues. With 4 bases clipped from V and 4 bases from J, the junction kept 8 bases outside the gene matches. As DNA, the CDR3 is TGCGCCAGCAGCAGCCGGGACAGGGGGCCCTTCTATGGCTACACCTTC. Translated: CASSSRDRGPFYGYTF.

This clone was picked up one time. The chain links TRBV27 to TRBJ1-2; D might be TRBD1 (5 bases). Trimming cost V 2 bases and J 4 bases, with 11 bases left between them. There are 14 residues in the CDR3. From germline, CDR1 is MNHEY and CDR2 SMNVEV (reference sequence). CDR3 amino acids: CASSLRGVGYGYTF. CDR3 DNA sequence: TGTGCCAGCAGTTTACGGGGGGTCGGCTATGGCTACACCTTC.

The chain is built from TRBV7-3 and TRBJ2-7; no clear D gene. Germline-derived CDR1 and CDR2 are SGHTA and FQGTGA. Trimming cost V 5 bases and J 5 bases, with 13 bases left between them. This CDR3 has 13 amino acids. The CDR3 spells CASSLGITNEQYF. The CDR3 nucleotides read TGTGCCAGCAGCCTTGGAATAACAAACGAGCAGTACTTC.

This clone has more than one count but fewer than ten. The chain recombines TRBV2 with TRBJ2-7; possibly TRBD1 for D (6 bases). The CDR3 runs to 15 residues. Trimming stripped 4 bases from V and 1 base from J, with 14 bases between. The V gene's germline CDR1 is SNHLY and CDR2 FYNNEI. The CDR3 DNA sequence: TGTGCCAGCAGTGGAGGGGGACAAACTTCCTACGAGCAGTACTTC. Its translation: CASSGGGQTSYEQYF. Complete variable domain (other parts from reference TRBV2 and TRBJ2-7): EPEVTQTPSHQVTQMGQEVILRCVPISNHLYFYWYRQILGQKVEFLVSFYNNEISEKSEIFDDQFSVERPDGSNFTLKIRSTKLEDSAMYFCASSGGGQTSYEQYFGPGTRLTVT.

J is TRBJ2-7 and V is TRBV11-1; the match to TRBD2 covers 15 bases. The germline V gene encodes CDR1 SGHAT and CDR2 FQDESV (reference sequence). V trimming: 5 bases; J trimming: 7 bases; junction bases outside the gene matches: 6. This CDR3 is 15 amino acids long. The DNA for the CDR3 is TGTGCCAGCAGCCGGACTAGCGGGGGGGCCGGGGAGCAGTACTTC. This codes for CASSRTSGGAGEQYF.

CDR3 region: CASSFGQSGGYEQYF. Written as DNA, the CDR3 is TGTGCCAGCAGTTTCGGCCAGAGCGGGGGCTACGAGCAGTACTTC. V gene TRBV28 combines with J gene TRBJ2-7, with 8 positions matching TRBD2. Germline V gives CDR1 MDHEN, CDR2 SYDVKM. This CDR3 is 15 amino acids long. Trimming took 3 bases from V and 3 from J; bases not matched to a gene: 7. The full variable domain, rest sourced from reference TRBV28 and TRBJ2-7, is DVKVTQSSRYLVKRTGEKVFLECVQDMDHENMFWYRQDPGLGLRLIYFSYDVKMKEKGDIPEGYSVSREKKERFSLILESASTNQTSMYLCASSFGQSGGYEQYFGPGTRLTVT.

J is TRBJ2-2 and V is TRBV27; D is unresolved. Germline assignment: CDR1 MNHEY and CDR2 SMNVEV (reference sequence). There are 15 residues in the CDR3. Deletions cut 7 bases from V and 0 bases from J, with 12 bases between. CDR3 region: CASTTRPANTGELFF. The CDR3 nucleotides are TGTGCCAGCACGACGAGACCAGCGAACACCGGGGAGCTGTTTTTT.

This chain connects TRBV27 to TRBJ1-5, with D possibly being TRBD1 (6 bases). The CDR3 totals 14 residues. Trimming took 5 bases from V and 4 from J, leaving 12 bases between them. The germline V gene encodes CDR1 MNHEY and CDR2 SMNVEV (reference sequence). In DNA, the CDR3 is TGTGCCAGCAGTCTGCAGGGGTGGAATCAGCCCCAGCATTTT. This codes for CASSLQGWNQPQHF.

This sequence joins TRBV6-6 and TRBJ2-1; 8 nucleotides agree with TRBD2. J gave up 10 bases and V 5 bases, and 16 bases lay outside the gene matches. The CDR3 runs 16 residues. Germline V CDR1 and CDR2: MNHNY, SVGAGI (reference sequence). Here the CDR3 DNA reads TGTGCCAGCAGTAACAGCGGGACTAGAGGCCCTTGGGAGCAGTTCTTC. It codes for CASSNSGTRGPWEQFF.

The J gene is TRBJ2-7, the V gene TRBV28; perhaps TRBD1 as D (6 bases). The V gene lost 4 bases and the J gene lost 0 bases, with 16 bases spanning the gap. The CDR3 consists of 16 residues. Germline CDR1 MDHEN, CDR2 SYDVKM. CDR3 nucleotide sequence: TGTGCCAGCAGTTCTTTGTCAGGGGCCGCCTCCTACGAGCAGTACTTC. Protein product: CASSSLSGAASYEQYF.

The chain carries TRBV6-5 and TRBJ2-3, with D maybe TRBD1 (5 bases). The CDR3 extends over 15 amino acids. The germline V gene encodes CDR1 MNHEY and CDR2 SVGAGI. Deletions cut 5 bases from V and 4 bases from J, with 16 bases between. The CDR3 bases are TGTGCCAGCAGTACCTATGGCAGGGCGTCAGATACGCAGTATTTT. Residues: CASSTYGRASDTQYF.

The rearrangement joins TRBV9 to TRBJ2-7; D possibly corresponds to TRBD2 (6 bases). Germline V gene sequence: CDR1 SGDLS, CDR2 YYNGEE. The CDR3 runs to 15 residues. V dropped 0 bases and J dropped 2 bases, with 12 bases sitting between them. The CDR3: CASSVGVGLTYEQYF. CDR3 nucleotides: TGTGCCAGCAGCGTAGGGGTGGGACTTACCTACGAGCAGTACTTC.

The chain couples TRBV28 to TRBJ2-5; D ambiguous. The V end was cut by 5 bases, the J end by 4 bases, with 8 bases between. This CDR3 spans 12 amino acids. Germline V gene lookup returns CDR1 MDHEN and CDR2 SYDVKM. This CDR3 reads CASSDWRETQYF. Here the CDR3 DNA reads TGTGCCAGCAGTGACTGGCGAGAGACCCAGTACTTC.

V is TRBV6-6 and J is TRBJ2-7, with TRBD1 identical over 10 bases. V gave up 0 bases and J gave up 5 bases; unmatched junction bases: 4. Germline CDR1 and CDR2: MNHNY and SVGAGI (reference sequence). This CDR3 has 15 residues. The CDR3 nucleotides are TGTGCCAGCAGTTACTCCGGGACAGGGGCACACGAGCAGTACTTC. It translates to CASSYSGTGAHEQYF.

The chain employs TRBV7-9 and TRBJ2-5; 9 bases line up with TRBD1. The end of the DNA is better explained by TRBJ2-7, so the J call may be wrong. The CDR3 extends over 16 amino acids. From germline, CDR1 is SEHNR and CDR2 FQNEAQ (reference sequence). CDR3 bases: TGTGCCAGCAGCTTAGTTTGGGGACAGGGTACCTACGAGCAGTACTTC. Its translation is CASSLVWGQGTYEQYF.

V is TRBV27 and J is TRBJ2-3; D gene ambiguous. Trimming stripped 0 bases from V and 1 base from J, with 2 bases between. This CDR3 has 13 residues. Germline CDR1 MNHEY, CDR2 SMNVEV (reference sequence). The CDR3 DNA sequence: TGTGCCAGCAGTTTATCAGGCACAGATACGCAGTATTTT. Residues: CASSLSGTDTQYF.

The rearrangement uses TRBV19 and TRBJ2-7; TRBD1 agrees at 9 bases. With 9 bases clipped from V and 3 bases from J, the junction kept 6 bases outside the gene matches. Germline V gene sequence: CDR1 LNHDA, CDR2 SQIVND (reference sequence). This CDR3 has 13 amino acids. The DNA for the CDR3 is TGTGCCAGCAAGGGACAGGGTCTCTACGAGCAGTACTTC. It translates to CASKGQGLYEQYF.